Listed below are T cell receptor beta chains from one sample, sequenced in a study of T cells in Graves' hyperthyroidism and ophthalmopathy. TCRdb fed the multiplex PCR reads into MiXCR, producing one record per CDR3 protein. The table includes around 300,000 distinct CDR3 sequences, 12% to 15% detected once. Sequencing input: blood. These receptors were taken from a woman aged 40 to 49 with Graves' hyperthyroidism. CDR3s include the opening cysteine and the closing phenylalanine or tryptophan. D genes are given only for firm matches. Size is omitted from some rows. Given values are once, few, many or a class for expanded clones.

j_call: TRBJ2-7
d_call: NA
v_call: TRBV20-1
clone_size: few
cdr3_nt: TGCAGTGCTAGAGATCTGGAGGGAGGTGGCTACGAGCAGTACTTC
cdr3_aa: CSARDLEGGGYEQYF

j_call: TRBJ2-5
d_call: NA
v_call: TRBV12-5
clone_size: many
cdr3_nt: TGTGCTAGTGGTTTGAACGCGAGGGGCTTAGCGAGGAGGGATCCCCAAGAGACCCAGTACTTC
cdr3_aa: CASGLNARGLARRDPQETQYF

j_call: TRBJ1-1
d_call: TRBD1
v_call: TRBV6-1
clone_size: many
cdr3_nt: TGTGCCAGCAGTTTTAGAGGGGGCCACACTGAAGCTTTCTTT
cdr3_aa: CASSFRGGHTEAFF

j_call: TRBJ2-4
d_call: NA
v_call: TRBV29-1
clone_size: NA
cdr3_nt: TGCAGCGTTGAAGGCACAGGGGAGGGCATTCAGTACTTC
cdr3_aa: CSVEGTGEGIQYF

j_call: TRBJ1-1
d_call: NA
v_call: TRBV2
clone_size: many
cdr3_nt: TGTGCCAGCAGTGAAATGGGGCCGGGGAACACTGAAGCTTTCTTT
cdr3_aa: CASSEMGPGNTEAFF

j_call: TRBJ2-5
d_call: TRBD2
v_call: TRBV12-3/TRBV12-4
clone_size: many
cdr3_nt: TGTGCCAGCAGTCCTCCCTCCTGGACTAGCGGGAGCGGTGAGACCCAGTACTTC
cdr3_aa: CASSPPSWTSGSGETQYF

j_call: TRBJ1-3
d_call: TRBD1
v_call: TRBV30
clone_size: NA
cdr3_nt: TGTGCCTGGGGAAGACAGGGAGAATCTGGAAACACCATATATTTT
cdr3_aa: CAWGRQGESGNTIYF

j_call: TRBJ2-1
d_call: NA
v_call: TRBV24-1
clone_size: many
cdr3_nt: TGTGCCACCAGTGACCCCAGTCGTCCAGACAACTACAATGAGCAGTTCTTC
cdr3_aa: CATSDPSRPDNYNEQFF

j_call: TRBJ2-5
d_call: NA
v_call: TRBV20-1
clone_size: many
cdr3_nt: TGCAGTGCTAGAGGCAGGGCCCCCCAAGAGACCCAGTACTTC
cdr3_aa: CSARGRAPQETQYF

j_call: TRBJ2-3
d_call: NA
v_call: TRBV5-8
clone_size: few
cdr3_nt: TGTGCCAGCAGCTTGGACCAGGGCACAGATACGCAGTATTTT
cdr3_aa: CASSLDQGTDTQYF

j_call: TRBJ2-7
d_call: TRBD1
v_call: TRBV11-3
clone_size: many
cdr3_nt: TGTGCCAGCACTTCCGGGACAGGGGCCTACGAGCAGTACTTC
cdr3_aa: CASTSGTGAYEQYF

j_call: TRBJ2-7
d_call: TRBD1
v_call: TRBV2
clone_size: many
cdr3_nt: TGTGCCAGCAGGGGACAGGGGAAGCAGTACTTC
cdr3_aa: CASRGQGKQYF

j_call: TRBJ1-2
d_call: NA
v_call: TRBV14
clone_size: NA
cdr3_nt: TGTGCCAGCAGCCCCGCCGCCGGGGCTGGCTACACCTTC
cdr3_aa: CASSPAAGAGYTF

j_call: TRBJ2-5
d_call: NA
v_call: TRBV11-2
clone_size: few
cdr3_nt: TGTGCCAGCAGCTTCCCCATCCTCCATACCCAGCACTTC
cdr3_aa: CASSFPILHTQHF

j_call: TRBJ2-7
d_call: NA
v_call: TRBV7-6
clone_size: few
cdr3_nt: TGTGCCAGCAGCCCATACAGGATAGAGCAGTACTTC
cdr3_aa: CASSPYRIEQYF

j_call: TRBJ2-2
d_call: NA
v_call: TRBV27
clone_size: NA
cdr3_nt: TGTGCCAGCCTAGCGAACACCGGGGAGCTGTTTTTT
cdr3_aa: CASLANTGELFF

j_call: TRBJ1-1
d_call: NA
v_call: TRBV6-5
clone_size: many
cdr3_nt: TGTGCCAGCAGTTACTCTGGACGGTGGCTCACTGAAGCTTTCTTT
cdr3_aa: CASSYSGRWLTEAFF

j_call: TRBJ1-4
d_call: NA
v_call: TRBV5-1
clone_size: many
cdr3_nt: TGCGCCAGCAGCTCGATAGGACGTAGCGATAATGAAAAACTGTTTTTT
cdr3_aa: CASSSIGRSDNEKLFF

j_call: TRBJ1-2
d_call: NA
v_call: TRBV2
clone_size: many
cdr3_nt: TGTGCCACCACTGGGGGCACCACTGGCTATGGCTACACCTTC
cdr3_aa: CATTGGTTGYGYTF

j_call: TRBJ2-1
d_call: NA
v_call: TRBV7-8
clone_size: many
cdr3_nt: TGTGCCAGCAGCTTAGATCCCGGCTCCTACAATGAGCAGTTCTTC
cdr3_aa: CASSLDPGSYNEQFF

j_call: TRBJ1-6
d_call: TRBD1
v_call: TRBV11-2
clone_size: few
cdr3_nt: TGTGCCAGCAGCTTACAGCCGGGACAGGGGGCAGTTAAATCACCCCTCCACTTT
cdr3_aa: CASSLQPGQGAVKSPLHF

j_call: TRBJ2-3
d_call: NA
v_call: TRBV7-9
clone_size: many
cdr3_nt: TGTGCCAGCAGCTTAGAGTGGGACCCTCGCCCAGATACGCAGTATTTT
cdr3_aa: CASSLEWDPRPDTQYF

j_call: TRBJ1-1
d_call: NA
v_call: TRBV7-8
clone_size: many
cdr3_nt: TGTGCCAGCAGCCCTGGCCCCGGGGTGAACACTGAAGCTTTCTTT
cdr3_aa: CASSPGPGVNTEAFF

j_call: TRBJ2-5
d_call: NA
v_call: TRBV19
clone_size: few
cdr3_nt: TGTGCCAGTAGTATTATTGGGTCTGTAGAGACCCAGTACTTC
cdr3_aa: CASSIIGSVETQYF

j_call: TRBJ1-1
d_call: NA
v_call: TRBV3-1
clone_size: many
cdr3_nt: TGTGCCAGCAGCCAAGTCCCTTCAGGGGACACTGAAGCTTTCTTT
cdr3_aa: CASSQVPSGDTEAFF

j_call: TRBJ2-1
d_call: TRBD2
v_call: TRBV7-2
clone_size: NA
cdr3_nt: TGTGCCAGCAGCCCAAATAGGGCTAGCGGGAGGGTGGAGCAGTTCTTC
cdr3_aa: CASSPNRASGRVEQFF

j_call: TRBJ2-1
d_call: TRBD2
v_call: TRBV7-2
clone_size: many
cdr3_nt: TGTGCCAGCAGCTTAGTACTTTCGGCTAGCGGGAGGTCCTACAATGAGCAGTTCTTC
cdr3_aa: CASSLVLSASGRSYNEQFF

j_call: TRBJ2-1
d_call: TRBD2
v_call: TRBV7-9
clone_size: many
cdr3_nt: TGTGCCAGCAGCCCAAGCGGGCTAGCGGGAGACGACTACAATGAGCAGTTCTTC
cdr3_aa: CASSPSGLAGDDYNEQFF

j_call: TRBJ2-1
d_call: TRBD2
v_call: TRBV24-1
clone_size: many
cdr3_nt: TGTGCCACCAGTGATTTGGGCGGGAGGGCCTACAATGAGCAGTTCTTC
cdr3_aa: CATSDLGGRAYNEQFF

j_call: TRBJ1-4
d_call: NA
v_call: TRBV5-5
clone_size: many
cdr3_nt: TGTGCCAGCAGCCCCCCATTAAGGGGCGCGGGAAAACTGTTTTTT
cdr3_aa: CASSPPLRGAGKLFF

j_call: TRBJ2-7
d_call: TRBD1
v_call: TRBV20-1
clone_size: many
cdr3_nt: TGCAGTGCTAGAGATCAGGACAGGGGTCGCTACGAGCAGTACTTC
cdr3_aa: CSARDQDRGRYEQYF

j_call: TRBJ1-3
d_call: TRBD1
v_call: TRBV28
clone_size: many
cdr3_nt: TGTGCCAGCACCGGGACAGGGTTAATTCACTCTGGAAACACCATATATTTT
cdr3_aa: CASTGTGLIHSGNTIYF

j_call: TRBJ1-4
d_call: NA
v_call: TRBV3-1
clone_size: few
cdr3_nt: TGTGCCAGCAGCCAAGAGGGCATTACAGAAAAACTGTTTTTT
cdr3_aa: CASSQEGITEKLFF

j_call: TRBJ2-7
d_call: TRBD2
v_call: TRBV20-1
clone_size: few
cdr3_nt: TGCAGTGCTAGAGAGTTAGCGGGAGGGCCCGGGCCCAGATACGAGCAGTACTTC
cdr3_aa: CSARELAGGPGPRYEQYF

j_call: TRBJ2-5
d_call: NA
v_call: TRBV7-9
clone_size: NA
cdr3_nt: TGCGCCAGCAGTGATATAGAAGAGACCCAGTACTTC
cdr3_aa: CASSDIEETQYF

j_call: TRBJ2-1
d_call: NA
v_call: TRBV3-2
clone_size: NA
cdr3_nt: TGTGCCAGCAGCCAAGACGGTTTTCGGAATGAGCAGTTCTTC
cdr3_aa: CASSQDGFRNEQFF

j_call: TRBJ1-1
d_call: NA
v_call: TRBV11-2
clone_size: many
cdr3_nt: TGTGCCAGCAGCTATCCCCGGTGGGGGGCTGGAACTGAAGCTTTCTTT
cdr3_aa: CASSYPRWGAGTEAFF

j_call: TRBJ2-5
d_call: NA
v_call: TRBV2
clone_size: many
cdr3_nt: TGTGCCAGCAGTGAAATGGGGCCCCAAGAGACCCAGTACTTC
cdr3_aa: CASSEMGPQETQYF

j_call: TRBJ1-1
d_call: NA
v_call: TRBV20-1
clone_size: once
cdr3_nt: TGCAGTGCTAGAGATACAGGGCAAAAGGTTGAAGCTTTCTTT
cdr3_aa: CSARDTGQKVEAFF

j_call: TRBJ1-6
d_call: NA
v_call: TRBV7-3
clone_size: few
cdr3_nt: TGTGCCAGCAGCCTCCGAGGGCCAAGATCTCCCAATTCACCCCTCCACTTT
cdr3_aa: CASSLRGPRSPNSPLHF

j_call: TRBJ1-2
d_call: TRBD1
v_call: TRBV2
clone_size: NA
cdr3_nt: TGTGCCAGCAGGCCGGGACAGGGGATAAAGGGCTACACCTTC
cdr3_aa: CASRPGQGIKGYTF

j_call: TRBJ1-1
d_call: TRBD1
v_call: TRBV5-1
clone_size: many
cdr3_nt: TGCGCCAGCAGCCCGACCACAGGGGTAGGGACTGAAGCTTTCTTT
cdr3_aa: CASSPTTGVGTEAFF

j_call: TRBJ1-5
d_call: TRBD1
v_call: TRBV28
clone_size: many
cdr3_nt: TGTGCCAGCAAGGGACAGGGGGGTCAGCCCCAGCATTTT
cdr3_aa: CASKGQGGQPQHF

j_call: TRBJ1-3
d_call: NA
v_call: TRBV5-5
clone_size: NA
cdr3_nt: TGTGCCAGCAGCTCGATGATTAGGGGGGACACCATATATTTT
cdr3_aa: CASSSMIRGDTIYF

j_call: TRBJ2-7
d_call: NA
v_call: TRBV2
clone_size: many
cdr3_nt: TGTGCCAGCAGTCGTCGGGACTACGAGCAGTACTTC
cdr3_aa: CASSRRDYEQYF

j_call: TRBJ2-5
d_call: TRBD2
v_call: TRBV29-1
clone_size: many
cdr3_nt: TGCAGCGGCGGGGGGCAAGAGACCCAGTACTTC
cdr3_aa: CSGGGQETQYF

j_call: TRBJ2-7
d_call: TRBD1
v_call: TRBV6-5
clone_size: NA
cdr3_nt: TGTGCCAGCAGTTACGTAGGGGGCGGCTACGAGCAGTACTTC
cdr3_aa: CASSYVGGGYEQYF

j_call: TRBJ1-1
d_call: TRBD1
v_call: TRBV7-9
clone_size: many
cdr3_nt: TGTGCCAGCAGACAGGGGTTAGAGGGAGCTTTCTTT
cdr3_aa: CASRQGLEGAFF

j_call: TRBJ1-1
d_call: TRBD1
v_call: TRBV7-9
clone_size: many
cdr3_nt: TGTGCCAGCAGTTCCAGGACAGGGAACACTGAAGCTTTCTTT
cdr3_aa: CASSSRTGNTEAFF

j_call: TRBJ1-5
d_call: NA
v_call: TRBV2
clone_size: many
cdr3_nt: TGTGCCAGCAGTGACGACCCTACAACCCAGCCCCAGCATTTT
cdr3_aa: CASSDDPTTQPQHF

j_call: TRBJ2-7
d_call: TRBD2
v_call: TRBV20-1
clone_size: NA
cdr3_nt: TGCAGTGCTAGAGACCTAACTAGCGGGAGGGCCAACGAGCAGTACTTC
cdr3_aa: CSARDLTSGRANEQYF

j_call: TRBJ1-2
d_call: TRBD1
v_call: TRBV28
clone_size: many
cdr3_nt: TGTGCCAGCAGTCCAACAGGGGACTATGGCTACACCTTC
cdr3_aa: CASSPTGDYGYTF

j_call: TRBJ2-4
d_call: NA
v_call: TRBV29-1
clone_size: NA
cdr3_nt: TGCAGCGTTGAACACCTCGCCAAAAACATTCAGTACTTC
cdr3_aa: CSVEHLAKNIQYF

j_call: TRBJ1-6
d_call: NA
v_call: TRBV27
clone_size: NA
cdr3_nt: TGTGCCAGCAAGATGACCGGACAGAATAATTCACCCCTCCACTTT
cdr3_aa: CASKMTGQNNSPLHF

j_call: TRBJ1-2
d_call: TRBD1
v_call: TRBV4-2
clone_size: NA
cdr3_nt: TGTGCCAGCAGCCGGGACTGGGACAGGGGGGGAAGTGACTATGGCTACACCTTC
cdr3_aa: CASSRDWDRGGSDYGYTF

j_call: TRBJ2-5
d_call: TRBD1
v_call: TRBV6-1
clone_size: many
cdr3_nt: TGTGCCAGCACTTCTTCTGTGGGGACCGGGACAGCAGAGACCCAGTACTTC
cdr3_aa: CASTSSVGTGTAETQYF

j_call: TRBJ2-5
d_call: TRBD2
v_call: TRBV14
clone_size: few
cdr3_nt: TGTGCCAGCAGCCAAGATCCGGGAGGGACTAGGGGACAAGAGACCCAGTACTTC
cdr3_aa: CASSQDPGGTRGQETQYF

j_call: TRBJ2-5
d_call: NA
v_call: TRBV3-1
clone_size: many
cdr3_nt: TGTGCCAGCAGCCAAGATCGGACGACTACCACACTGTGGACCCAGTACTTC
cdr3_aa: CASSQDRTTTTLWTQYF

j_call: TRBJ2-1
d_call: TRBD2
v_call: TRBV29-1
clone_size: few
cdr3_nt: TGCAGCGTTGAAGACGGGACTAGGGCCTACAATGAGCAGTTCTTC
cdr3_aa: CSVEDGTRAYNEQFF

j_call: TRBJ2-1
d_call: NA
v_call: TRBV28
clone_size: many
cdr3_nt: TGTGCCAGCAGTTCAGCTCTAGCTTCTCCGACCTACAATGAGCAGTTCTTC
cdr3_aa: CASSSALASPTYNEQFF